Shown below are 28 T cell receptor beta chains from a single sample sequenced in a study of control samples from healthy donors and cancer patients. The protocol was immunoSEQ multiplex PCR, while the TCRdb copy is restricted to in-frame clones and leaves out a portion. The sample consists of about 110,000 clones, 90% of them appearing once. Sequences were obtained from blood. Receptors originate from a human donor in good health. The donor label of this sample is uncertain.

The rearrangement links TRBV10-1 to TRBJ2-2, with 7 bases matching TRBD1. Germline loops: CDR1 WNHNN, CDR2 SYGVQD (reference sequence). This CDR3 region has 17 residues. The junction had 8 bases not matched to a gene; V was cut back by 3 bases and J by 1 base. CDR3 sequence: CASSEVIQGLNTGELFF. The DNA of the CDR3 is TGCGCCAGCAGTGAAGTGATACAGGGGTTGAACACCGGGGAGCTGTTTTTT.

The chain carries TRBV30 and TRBJ2-2; D unclear. There are 12 residues in the CDR3. Germline V lookup: CDR1 GTSNPN, CDR2 SVGIG (reference sequence). V dropped 0 bases and J dropped 1 base, with 0 bases sitting between them. The CDR3 here is CAWSVNTGELFF. The CDR3 DNA follows: TGTGCCTGGAGTGTGAACACCGGGGAGCTGTTTTTT. Full variable domain (rest looked up from reference TRBV30 and TRBJ2-2): SQTIHQWPATLVQPVGSPLSLECTVEGTSNPNLYWYRQAAGRGLQLLFYSVGIGQISSEVPQNLSASRPQDRQFILSSKKLLLSDSGFYLCAWSVNTGELFFGEGSRLTVL.

In its sample, this clone was seen once. This chain uses TRBV15 with TRBJ1-6; D ambiguous. CDR1 LNHNV and CDR2 YYDKDF come from the germline V gene (reference sequence). Trimming took 1 base from V and 0 from J, leaving 10 bases between them. The CDR3 has 17 amino acids. The CDR3 protein is CATSRGSRSSYNSPLHF. CDR3 nucleotide sequence: TGTGCCACCAGCAGAGGCAGTCGAAGCTCCTATAATTCACCCCTCCACTTT.

This clone came up a few times. The chain combines TRBV7-2 with TRBJ2-5, with TRBD1 identical over 7 bases. CDR1 and CDR2 from the germline V gene are SGHTA and FQGNSA. V trimming: 4 bases; J trimming: 2 bases; junction bases outside the gene matches: 4. The CDR3 consists of 14 residues. CDR3 nucleotides: TGTGCCAGCAGCTCATGGACAGGACAAGAGACCCAGTACTTC. It specifies CASSSWTGQETQYF. Full variable domain (remainder filled in from reference TRBV7-2 and TRBJ2-5): GAGVSQSPSNKVTEKGKDVELRCDPISGHTALYWYRQSLGQGLEFLIYFQGNSAPDKSGLPSDRFSAERTGGSVSTLTIQRTQQEDSAVYLCASSSWTGQETQYFGPGTRLLVL.

The chain combines TRBV9 with TRBJ2-5; the match to TRBD2 covers 8 bases. The CDR3 extends over 15 amino acids. V lost 0 bases, J lost 5 bases, and 6 bases stayed unmatched. Germline V gene sequence: CDR1 SGDLS, CDR2 YYNGEE. CDR3 bases: TGTGCCAGCAGCGTAGGAAGCGGGGGTCGGGAGACCCAGTACTTC. Amino acids: CASSVGSGGRETQYF.

V usage is TRBV27 and J usage is TRBJ2-5; TRBD1 aligns across 10 bases. Trimming took 6 bases from V and 3 from J; bases not matched to a gene: 4. The length of the CDR3 is 14 residues. CDR1 and CDR2 from the germline V gene are MNHEY and SMNVEV (reference sequence). DNA of the CDR3: TGTGCCAGCAGGGCCGGGACAGGGGAAGAGACCCAGTACTTC. It yields the protein CASRAGTGEETQYF.

This chain uses TRBV29-1 with TRBJ1-2; TRBD1 aligns across 7 bases. The CDR3 runs to 12 residues. The V segment lost 3 bases and the J segment 4 bases; nucleotides outside the gene matches: 2. Looked up from germline, CDR1 is SQVTM and CDR2 is ANQGSEA. The CDR3 sequence: CSVEEGAYGYTF. In nucleotides, the CDR3 is TGCAGCGTTGAGGAGGGGGCCTATGGCTACACCTTC.

This sequence joins TRBV2 and TRBJ1-1; TRBD1 might be the D (6 bases). This CDR3 is built from 15 residues. The germline V and J ends were trimmed by 7 bases and 0 bases, with 15 bases remaining between them. CDR1 is SNHLY, CDR2 FYNNEI, per germline. The CDR3 loop reads CASTAQGWVNTEAFF. CDR3 sequence (DNA): TGTGCCAGCACTGCACAGGGTTGGGTGAACACTGAAGCTTTCTTT.

This sequence joins TRBV18 and TRBJ2-5; D not certain. The CDR3 length is 11 residues. Trimming left V 5 bases short and J 4 bases short, with 5 bases between. Germline CDR1 KGHSH, CDR2 LQKENI. CDR3 sequence (DNA): TGTGCCAGCTCAACAGCAGAGACCCAGTACTTC. The encoded protein is CASSTAETQYF.

This chain uses TRBV3-1 (or the pseudogene TRBV3-2) with TRBJ1-2, with TRBD1 as a possible D gene (5 bases). Germline values: CDR1 LGHDT, CDR2 YNNKEL (reference sequence). The CDR3 length is 16 residues. Trimming stripped 4 bases from V and 1 base from J, with 16 bases between. The CDR3 is CASSPIRDGFNYGYTF. The CDR3 DNA sequence: TGTGCCAGCAGCCCAATCCGGGACGGCTTTAACTATGGCTACACCTTC.

The rearrangement uses TRBV11-2 and TRBJ1-2; the D is unclear. Trimming left V 3 bases short and J 7 bases short, with 9 bases between. Germline CDR1 SGHAT, CDR2 FQNNGV. The CDR3 consists of 12 residues. CDR3 residues: CASSFTNGGYTF. The CDR3 DNA reads TGTGCCAGCAGCTTCACAAACGGTGGCTACACCTTC. Supplemented by reference TRBV11-2 and TRBJ1-2, the full variable domain reads EAGVAQSPRYKIIEKRQSVAFWCNPISGHATLYWYQQILGQGPKLLIQFQNNGVVDDSQLPKDRFSAERLKGVDSTLKIQPAKLEDSAVYLCASSFTNGGYTFGSGTRLTVV.

This clone showed up just once. The chain uses TRBV3-1 (or the pseudogene TRBV3-2) and TRBJ1-6; TRBD1 is a possible D gene (5 bases). This CDR3 contains 16 residues. Trimming took 2 bases from V and 1 from J, leaving 9 bases between them. Germline V gene data show CDR1 as LGHDT and CDR2 as YNNKEL (reference sequence). CDR3: CASSQFGGSYNSPLHF. The CDR3, as DNA: TGTGCCAGCAGCCAATTTGGGGGGTCCTATAATTCACCCCTCCACTTT.

The gene calls are TRBV15 and TRBJ1-6, with D perhaps matching TRBD1 (5 bases). V gave up 0 bases and J gave up 4 bases, with 7 bases separating them. The germline CDR1 and CDR2 sequences are LNHNV and YYDKDF (reference sequence). The CDR3 consists of 15 residues. CDR3 sequence (DNA): TGTGCCACCAGCAGAGATAAGGGGTATAATTCACCCCTCCACTTT. Its protein product is CATSRDKGYNSPLHF. The full variable domain, completed using reference TRBV15 and TRBJ1-6, is DAMVIQNPRYQVTQFGKPVTLSCSQTLNHNVMYWYQQKSSQAPKLLFHYYDKDFNNEADTPDNFQSRRPNTSFCFLDIRSPGLGDTAMYLCATSRDKGYNSPLHFGNGTRLTVT.

The sample holds a few counts of this clone. The rearrangement joins TRBV5-1 to TRBJ1-4; no reliable D call. Germline V CDR1 and CDR2: SGHRS, YFSETQ. Trimming left V 4 bases short and J 8 bases short, with 21 bases between. CDR3 length equals 16 residues. The CDR3 nucleotides are TGCGCCAGCAGCCCCCGGCCTGGGAGGATTGAAGAAAAACTGTTTTTT. This sequence encodes CASSPRPGRIEEKLFF.

This chain connects TRBV9 to TRBJ2-2; 8 bases align to TRBD2. The CDR3 length is 16 residues. Germline loops: CDR1 SGDLS, CDR2 YYNGEE. After removal of 2 bases from V and 5 bases from J, the junction contained 8 bases not matched to a gene. In DNA, the CDR3 is TGTGCCAGCAGCGTGAAAAGCGGGGGCGAGACCGGGGAGCTGTTTTTT. Protein: CASSVKSGGETGELFF. Variable domain in full (rest from reference TRBV9 and TRBJ2-2): DSGVTQTPKHLITATGQRVTLRCSPRSGDLSVYWYQQSLDQGLQFLIQYYNGEERAKGNILERFSAQQFPDLHSELNLSSLELGDSALYFCASSVKSGGETGELFFGEGSRLTVL.

This chain uses TRBV30 with TRBJ2-2; 8 bases are shared with TRBD2. The CDR3 consists of 14 residues. Trimming removed 6 bases from V and 7 bases from J; junction bases left unmatched: 10. Germline CDR1 GTSNPN, CDR2 SVGIG (reference sequence). Here the CDR3 DNA reads TGTGCCTGTCGGCGGGGGGCCACCCACGGGGAGCTGTTTTTT. This sequence encodes CACRRGATHGELFF.

As DNA, the CDR3 is TGTGCCAGCAGCTTAGGAGGGACGGAGACCCAGTACTTC. Protein sequence: CASSLGGTETQYF. The gene calls are TRBV7-3 and TRBJ2-5; weak D call: TRBD2 (6 bases). The V gene's germline CDR1 is SGHTA and CDR2 FQGTGA. This CDR3 spans 13 amino acids. Trimming removed 2 bases from V and 5 bases from J, with 9 bases in between.

The V call is TRBV19, the J call TRBJ1-4; a possible D gene is TRBD1 (6 bases). The germline CDR1 and CDR2 sequences are LNHDA and SQIVND (reference sequence). The CDR3 spans 14 residues. The V and J ends lost 5 bases and 8 bases respectively, with 15 bases between them. For the CDR3, the DNA is TGTGCCAGTAGTCCAGGGGTTGGGAACGAAAAACTGTTTTTT. As protein: CASSPGVGNEKLFF.

J is TRBJ1-6 and V is TRBV30, with D perhaps matching TRBD1 (5 bases). V lost 0 bases, J lost 9 bases, and 18 bases lay in between. Germline V gives CDR1 GTSNPN, CDR2 SVGIG (reference sequence). This CDR3 is built from 16 residues. CDR3 in DNA: TGTGCCTGGAGTGTACCACAGGCGGCGCCAGGTTCACCCCTCCACTTT. Residues: CAWSVPQAAPGSPLHF.

The gene calls are TRBV7-8 and TRBJ1-1; D gene ambiguous. V lost 1 base to trimming and J lost 11 bases, with 17 bases between them. Germline V gene sequence: CDR1 SGHVS, CDR2 FQNEAQ. The CDR3 sequence is 14 residues long. The CDR3 protein is CASSLGGGRERAFF. The CDR3 DNA reads TGTGCCAGCAGCTTAGGAGGAGGGCGAGAGAGGGCTTTCTTT.

The chain combines TRBV12-5 with TRBJ2-1, with a tentative D call TRBD1 (7 bases). Per germline, CDR1 LGHNT and CDR2 FRNRAP. The V gene lost 4 bases and the J gene lost 5 bases, with 12 bases spanning the gap. The CDR3 sequence is 14 residues long. CDR3 residues: CASGSGGINNEQFF. CDR3 coding DNA: TGTGCTAGTGGTTCAGGGGGGATAAACAATGAGCAGTTCTTC.

This clone was seen once. The chain has TRBV30 and TRBJ1-3, with D unclear. There are 12 residues in the CDR3. The germline V gene encodes CDR1 GTSNPN and CDR2 SVGIG (reference sequence). Trimming took 4 bases from V and 0 from J, leaving 4 bases between them. In DNA, the CDR3 is TGTGCCTGGACAGTCTCTGGAAACACCATATATTTT. Translation: CAWTVSGNTIYF.

The gene calls are TRBV10-3 and TRBJ2-2, with a possible D match to TRBD1 (6 bases). The V gene's germline CDR1 is ENHRY and CDR2 SYGVKD. The ends were cut back, 10 bases at V and 0 bases at J, with 12 bases in the middle. CDR3 length equals 14 residues. The CDR3 bases are TGTGCCACCCGAGGACAGACGAACACCGGGGAGCTGTTTTTT. Protein sequence: CATRGQTNTGELFF.

The chain couples TRBV4-2 to TRBJ2-1; TRBD2 agrees at 12 bases. Germline CDR1 is LGHNA and CDR2 is YNFKEQ. V shed 0 bases, J shed 5 bases, and the junction held 2 bases outside the gene matches. The CDR3 runs 16 residues. The chain's CDR3 is CASSQETSGGNNEQFF. The CDR3 nucleotides read TGTGCCAGCAGCCAAGAGACTAGCGGGGGCAACAATGAGCAGTTCTTC.

V gene TRBV27 combines with J gene TRBJ1-1, with TRBD1 as a possible D gene (6 bases). Per germline, CDR1 MNHEY and CDR2 SMNVEV (reference sequence). The CDR3 runs 13 residues. V shed 5 bases and J shed 4 bases, with 11 bases lying between them. The CDR3 DNA follows: TGTGCCAGCAGTCGGGGCAGGGGCACTGAAGCTTTCTTT. Translated: CASSRGRGTEAFF.

This chain uses TRBV5-1 with TRBJ1-1, with 7 bases lining up with TRBD1. Germline-derived CDR1 and CDR2 are SGHRS and YFSETQ. With 2 bases clipped from V and 5 bases from J, the junction kept 3 bases outside the gene matches. The CDR3 contains 13 residues. CDR3 coding DNA: TGCGCCAGCAGCTTATCACAGGGGACTGAAGCTTTCTTT. Amino acid sequence: CASSLSQGTEAFF.

The chain combines TRBV7-9 with TRBJ2-1; 11 bases agree with TRBD1. The V segment lost 5 bases and the J segment 8 bases; nucleotides outside the gene matches: 5. Germline V lookup: CDR1 SEHNR, CDR2 FQNEAQ (reference sequence). CDR3 length: 14 residues. The CDR3 DNA follows: TGTGCCAGCAGCGTGGACAGGGGGCACGATGAGCAGTTCTTC. Protein sequence: CASSVDRGHDEQFF.

V is TRBV15 and J is TRBJ1-2; D gene ambiguous. The CDR3 contains 14 residues. V lost 1 base and J lost 4, with 10 bases in between. Germline assignment: CDR1 LNHNV and CDR2 YYDKDF (reference sequence). CDR3 nucleotides: TGTGCCACCAGCAGAGTGACCGGATCCTATGGCTACACCTTC. It yields the protein CATSRVTGSYGYTF.